The rows below give T cell receptor beta chains drawn from one sample of a study of T cells after yellow fever vaccination. Each CDR3 protein is one row after TCRdb ran MiXCR on the 5' RACE reads. This sample yields 550,000 to 750,000 distinct CDR3 sequences, of which approximately 13% are seen a single time; over 13% belongs to the top ten. The material sequenced was PBMCs, taken on the day of the yellow fever booster vaccination. The source is a man in his thirties or forties who received the YFV17D yellow fever vaccine. CDR3s include the opening cysteine and the closing phenylalanine or tryptophan. The D gene is left open where the match is weak. For some rows the clone size is stated as once, few or many, or as a class when expanded; others skip it.

d_call	v_call	clone_size	j_call	cdr3_nt	cdr3_aa
.	TRBV20-1	few	TRBJ2-4	TGCAGTGCCGGCGTACTAGCCAAAAACATTCAGTACTTC	CSAGVLAKNIQYF
.	TRBV20-1	few	TRBJ2-7	TGCAGTGCCGCGGACGGACTCTACGAGCAGTACTTC	CSAADGLYEQYF
.	TRBV28	few	TRBJ2-2	TGTGCCAGCAGCTTAGCCACCGGGACGACCGGGGAGCTGTTTTTT	CASSLATGTTGELFF
TRBD1	TRBV29-1	few	TRBJ2-3	TGCAGCGTTGCCTACCTGACAGGGGGTCAAGATACGCAGTATTTT	CSVAYLTGGQDTQYF
.	TRBV7-3	few	TRBJ2-1	TGTGCCAGCAGCGCGAGGGGGGACGGCCTGAATGAGCAGTTCTTC	CASSARGDGLNEQFF
.	TRBV11-2	.	TRBJ2-1	TGTGCCAGCAGCAAGAACGCGGGCTTTATCTACAATGAGCAGTTCTTC	CASSKNAGFIYNEQFF
.	TRBV9	few	TRBJ1-6	TGTGCCAGCAGCGTCGGGGAAAGCTACAGGCTCGGTTCACCCCTCCACTTT	CASSVGESYRLGSPLHF
TRBD2	TRBV12-3/TRBV12-4	.	TRBJ2-2	TGTGCCAGCGGCGGGAGGGTTCACACCGGGGAGCTGTTTTTT	CASGGRVHTGELFF
.	TRBV6-5	.	TRBJ1-5	TGTGCCAGCAGTATGGGACGACAGCCCCAGCATTTT	CASSMGRQPQHF
.	TRBV7-2	few	TRBJ2-7	TGTGCCAGCAGCCCCCCGGGACTCGCCGAGCAGTACTTC	CASSPPGLAEQYF